Listed below are T cell receptor beta chains from one sample, sequenced in a study of CD8+ T cells in alopecia areata. The protocol was immunoSEQ multiplex PCR, while the TCRdb copy is restricted to in-frame clones and leaves out a portion. Counted here are roughly 200,000 clones, 35% to 40% occurring once; the ten biggest clones make up roughly 0.5%. Sequencing was performed on CD4+ T cells sorted from blood, taken at approximately week 30, from a patient treated with tofacitinib. The receptors were sampled from a human donor with alopecia areata. Both conserved end residues are part of each CDR3. A D gene is named only where the DNA matches it firmly. Size tells how often a clone was seen (once, few, many) or the class of an expanded clone, and some rows leave it out.

j_call d_call v_call clone_size cdr3_nt cdr3_aa
TRBJ2-7 . TRBV6-5 . TGTGCCAGCAGAGCCGGGTCTCCGGCCGAGCAGTACTTC CASRAGSPAEQYF
TRBJ2-5 TRBD2 TRBV29-1 . TGCAGCGTTGACGTTCTAGCGGGGCCCGGGGGGACCCAGTACTTC CSVDVLAGPGGTQYF
TRBJ1-1 . TRBV9 . TGTGCCAGCAGCGTAGATCGGGGAATGGGGTCTGAAGCTTTCTTT CASSVDRGMGSEAFF
TRBJ2-1 TRBD1 TRBV30 few TGTGCCTGGCTGACCGGGACAGGCTACAATGAGCAGTTCTTC CAWLTGTGYNEQFF
TRBJ1-2 . TRBV11-1 . TGTGCCAGCAGCTCCGGGACACCCTATGGCTACACCTTC CASSSGTPYGYTF
TRBJ2-2 . TRBV30 many TGTGCCTGGAGACCCAACACCGGGGAGCTGTTTTTT CAWRPNTGELFF
TRBJ2-7 TRBD2 TRBV15 . TGTGCCACCAGCGGACTAGCGGGAGGTCCGTACGAGCAGTACTTC CATSGLAGGPYEQYF
TRBJ1-1 . TRBV12-5 . TGTGCTAGTGGTTTGGGTCCCGGAAGGTCTGAAGCTTTCTTT CASGLGPGRSEAFF
TRBJ2-7 . TRBV5-1 . TGCGCCAGCCGCTACGTACAGGGAACCGAGCAGTACTTC CASRYVQGTEQYF
TRBJ1-2 . TRBV29-1 . TGCAGCGTGGAAGTAATTCCCTATGTGGGCTACACCTTC CSVEVIPYVGYTF
TRBJ1-1 . TRBV7-9 few TGTGCCAGCAGGCCAACCGGGACACCCGAAGCTTTCTTT CASRPTGTPEAFF
TRBJ2-1 TRBD2 TRBV6-5 . TGTGCCAGCAGAGTCGGCGGGAGGGGTATCAGTGAGCAGTTCTTC CASRVGGRGISEQFF
TRBJ2-7 . TRBV29-1 . TGCAGCGTCCTTCCGGGAATGAACCGCGAGCAGTACTTC CSVLPGMNREQYF
TRBJ1-1 TRBD1 TRBV7-9 . TGTGCCAGCAGCTTAGATAGAGGGACAGTGAACACTGAAGCTTTCTTT CASSLDRGTVNTEAFF
TRBJ2-7 TRBD1 TRBV5-1 . TGCGCCAGCAGCAACGACAGGGCCCTCCACGAGCAGTACTTC CASSNDRALHEQYF
TRBJ1-6 . TRBV15 . TGTGCCACCAGCAGGCGATCTTATAATTCACCCCTCCACTTT CATSRRSYNSPLHF
TRBJ2-5 . TRBV5-8 few TGTGCCAGCAGCTCTAGGATGGAGACCCAGTACTTC CASSSRMETQYF
TRBJ1-1 TRBD1 TRBV29-1 . TGCAGCGTCGCCGGACAGGGTGGTACTGAAGCTTTCTTT CSVAGQGGTEAFF
TRBJ2-7 . TRBV4-2 few TGTGCCAGCAGCCAAGAATTGCGGGGCTACGAGCAGTACTTC CASSQELRGYEQYF
TRBJ2-1 TRBD2 TRBV15 . TGTGCCACCAGCAGAGGGACTAGCGGGAGCAACAATGAGCAGTTCTTC CATSRGTSGSNNEQFF
TRBJ2-7 TRBD1 TRBV5-8 . TGTGCCAGCAGCCCGTGGGACAGGGGGCTTAACGAGCAGTACTTC CASSPWDRGLNEQYF
TRBJ2-2 . TRBV7-9 many TGTGCCAGCAGCTTATCCGGAGACACCGGGGAGCTGTTTTTT CASSLSGDTGELFF
TRBJ2-5 TRBD1 TRBV29-1 . TGCAGCGTTGAAGCAGGGGGCGCGGAGACCCAGTACTTC CSVEAGGAETQYF
TRBJ2-1 TRBD2 TRBV11-2 few TGTGCCAGCAGTCCCGGGAGGAATGAGCAGTTCTTC CASSPGRNEQFF
TRBJ1-2 . TRBV29-1 many TGCAGCGCTTCAGGCTCCTATGGCTACACCTTC CSASGSYGYTF
TRBJ2-7 TRBD1 TRBV14 . TGTGCCAGCAGCCCCCGACAGGGCCTCTCCTACGAGCAGTACTTC CASSPRQGLSYEQYF
TRBJ2-1 . TRBV7-6 few TGTGCCAGCAGCACCAGGACGTCTCAAATAAGCTCCTACAATGAGCAGTTCTTC CASSTRTSQISSYNEQFF
TRBJ1-1 . TRBV7-2 few TGTGCCAGGAAACGGGCGGTTATGAACACTGAAGCTTTCTTT CARKRAVMNTEAFF
TRBJ1-2 . TRBV2 . TGTGCCAGCAGTGGAGACTCCTATGGCTACACCTTC CASSGDSYGYTF
TRBJ2-1 TRBD2 TRBV27 . TGTGCCAGCAGTGGGGGACTAGCGGGCCCCCGAAGGAGCAATGAGCAGTTCTTC CASSGGLAGPRRSNEQFF
TRBJ2-7 . TRBV30 . TGTGCCTGGAGGCGGGACGGGGCGACCTACGAGCAGTACTTC CAWRRDGATYEQYF
TRBJ1-1 TRBD1 TRBV30 . TGTGCATTTACGCAGGGGGCTTATGGAACTGAAGCTTTCTTT CAFTQGAYGTEAFF
TRBJ2-2 TRBD2 TRBV7-6 few TGTGCCAGCAGCTTGGGACTAGCGGACCACACCGGGGAGCTGTTTTTT CASSLGLADHTGELFF
TRBJ1-4 . TRBV2 few TGTGCCAGCAGGTCCGGGGGGTATGAAAAACTGTTTTTT CASRSGGYEKLFF
TRBJ2-2 TRBD1 TRBV5-1 . TGCGCCAGCAGCTTGTCGTCCAGGGGGAGAACCGGGGAGCTGTTTTTT CASSLSSRGRTGELFF
TRBJ1-1 . TRBV29-1 few TGCAGCGTTGAAGATCGGAGGAACACTGAAGCTTTCTTT CSVEDRRNTEAFF